Below, one T cell receptor beta chain is given with its context. Its antigen is as yet unknown. Trimming stripped 1 base from V and 4 bases from J, with 9 bases between. This CDR3 is built from 14 residues. The V gene's germline CDR1 is SGHTA and CDR2 FQGNSA. The entry originates in a study of monozygotic twins with cystic fibrosis. At the level of the study: Library input was about 3 micrograms of fragmented DNA, with about 15 PCR cycles. Study conclusions and caveats: Median Simpson clonality of 0.0095 suggested naive T cells predominated.

The method was immunoSEQ multiplex PCR; TCRdb's version includes in-frame clones alone and lacks a portion of them. The sample lists around 34,000 clones, around 65% occurring once. Input material: blood. This chain uses TRBV7-2 with TRBJ2-3; D unresolved. The receptor was derived from a girl aged 5-17 years with cystic fibrosis. Here the CDR3 reads CASSLEGRADTQYF. The CDR3 region has the DNA TGTGCCAGCAGCTTAGAGGGCAGAGCAGATACGCAGTATTTT. Complete variable domain (other parts from reference TRBV7-2 and TRBJ2-3): GAGVSQSPSNKVTEKGKDVELRCDPISGHTALYWYRQSLGQGLEFLIYFQGNSAPDKSGLPSDRFSAERTGGSVSTLTIQRTQQEDSAVYLCASSLEGRADTQYFGPGTRLTVL.